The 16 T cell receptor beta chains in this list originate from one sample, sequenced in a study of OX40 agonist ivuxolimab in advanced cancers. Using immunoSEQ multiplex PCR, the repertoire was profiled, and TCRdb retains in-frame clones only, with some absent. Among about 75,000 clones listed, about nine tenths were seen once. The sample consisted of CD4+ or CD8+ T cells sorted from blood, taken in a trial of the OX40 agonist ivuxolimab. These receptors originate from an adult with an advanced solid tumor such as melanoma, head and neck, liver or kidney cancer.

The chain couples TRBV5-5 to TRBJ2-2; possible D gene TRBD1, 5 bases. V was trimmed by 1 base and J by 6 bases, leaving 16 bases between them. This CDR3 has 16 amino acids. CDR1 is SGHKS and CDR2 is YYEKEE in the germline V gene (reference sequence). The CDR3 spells CASSLNRFSNSGELFF. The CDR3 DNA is TGTGCCAGCAGCTTGAACAGGTTCTCAAACTCCGGGGAGCTGTTTTTT.

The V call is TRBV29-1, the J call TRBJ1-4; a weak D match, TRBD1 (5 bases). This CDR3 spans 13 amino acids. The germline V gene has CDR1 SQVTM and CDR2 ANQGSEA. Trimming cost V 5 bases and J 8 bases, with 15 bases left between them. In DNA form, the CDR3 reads TGCAGCGTTTGGAGTAGGGGTGCCGAAAAACTGTTTTTT. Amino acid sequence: CSVWSRGAEKLFF.

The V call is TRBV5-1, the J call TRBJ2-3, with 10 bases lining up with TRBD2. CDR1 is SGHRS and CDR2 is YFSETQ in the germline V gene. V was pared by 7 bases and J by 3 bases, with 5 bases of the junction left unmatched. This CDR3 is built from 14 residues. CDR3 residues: CASSKRGGTDTQYF. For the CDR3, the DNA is TGCGCCAGCTCGAAGCGGGGGGGTACAGATACGCAGTATTTT.

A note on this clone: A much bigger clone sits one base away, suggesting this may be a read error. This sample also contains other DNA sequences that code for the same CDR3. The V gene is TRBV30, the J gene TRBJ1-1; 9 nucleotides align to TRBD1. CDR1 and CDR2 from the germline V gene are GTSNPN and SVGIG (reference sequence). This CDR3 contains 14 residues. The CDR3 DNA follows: TGTGCCTGGAGTGGGGGACAGGGCCCCACTGAAGCCTTCTTT. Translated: CAWSGGQGPTEAFF.

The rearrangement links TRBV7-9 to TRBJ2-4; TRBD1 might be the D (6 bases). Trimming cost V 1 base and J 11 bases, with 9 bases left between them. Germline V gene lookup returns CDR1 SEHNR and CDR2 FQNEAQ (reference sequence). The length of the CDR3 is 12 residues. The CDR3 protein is CASSLVEGVQYF. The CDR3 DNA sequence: TGTGCCAGCAGCTTAGTAGAGGGGGTTCAGTACTTC.

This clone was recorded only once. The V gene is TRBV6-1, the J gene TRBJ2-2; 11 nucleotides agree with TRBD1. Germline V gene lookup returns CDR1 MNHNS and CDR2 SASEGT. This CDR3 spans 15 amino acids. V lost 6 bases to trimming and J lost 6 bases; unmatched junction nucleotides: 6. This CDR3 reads CASRTGTGGAGELFF. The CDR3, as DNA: TGTGCCAGCAGGACCGGGACAGGGGGAGCCGGGGAGCTGTTTTTT.

CDR3 protein: CASSILGQGSYEQYF. The CDR3 DNA sequence: TGTGCCAGTAGTATACTGGGACAGGGCTCCTACGAGCAGTACTTC. The V and J genes are TRBV19 and TRBJ2-7, with 9 bases matching TRBD1. With V trimmed by 2 bases and J by 0 bases, 2 bases remained unmatched. CDR1 and CDR2 from the germline V gene are LNHDA and SQIVND (reference sequence). This CDR3 is built from 15 residues.

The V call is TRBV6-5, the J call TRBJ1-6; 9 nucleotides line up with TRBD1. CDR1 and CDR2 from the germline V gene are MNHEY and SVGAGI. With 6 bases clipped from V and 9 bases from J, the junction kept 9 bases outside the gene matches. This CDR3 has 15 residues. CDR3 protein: CASSGPDRGSSPLHF. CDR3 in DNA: TGTGCCAGCAGCGGCCCTGACAGGGGGAGTTCACCCCTCCACTTT.

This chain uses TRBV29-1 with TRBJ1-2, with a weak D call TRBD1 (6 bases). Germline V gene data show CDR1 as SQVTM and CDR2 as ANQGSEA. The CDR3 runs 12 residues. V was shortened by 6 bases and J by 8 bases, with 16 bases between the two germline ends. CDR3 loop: CSVHSLGGGYTF. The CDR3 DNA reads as TGCAGCGTGCACTCTCTAGGGGGAGGCTACACCTTC.

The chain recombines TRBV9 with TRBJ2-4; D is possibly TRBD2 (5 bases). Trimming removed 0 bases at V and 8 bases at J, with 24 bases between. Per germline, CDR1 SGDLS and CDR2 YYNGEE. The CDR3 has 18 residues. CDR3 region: CASSVGGGGGSWWDIQYF. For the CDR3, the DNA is TGTGCCAGCAGCGTAGGAGGAGGAGGAGGTTCGTGGTGGGACATTCAGTACTTC.

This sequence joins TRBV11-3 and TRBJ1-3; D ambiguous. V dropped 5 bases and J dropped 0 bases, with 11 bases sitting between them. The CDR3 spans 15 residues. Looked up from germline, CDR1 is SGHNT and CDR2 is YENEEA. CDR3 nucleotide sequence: TGTGCCAGCAGCCCAGCGTCGCGCTCTGGAAACACCATATATTTT. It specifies CASSPASRSGNTIYF.

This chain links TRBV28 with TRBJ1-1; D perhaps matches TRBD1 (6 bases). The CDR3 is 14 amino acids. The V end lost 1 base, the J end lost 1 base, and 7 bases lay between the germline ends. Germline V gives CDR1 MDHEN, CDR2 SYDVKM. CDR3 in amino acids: CASSLSQGNTEAFF. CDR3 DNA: TGTGCCAGCAGTTTATCACAGGGGAACACTGAAGCTTTCTTT.

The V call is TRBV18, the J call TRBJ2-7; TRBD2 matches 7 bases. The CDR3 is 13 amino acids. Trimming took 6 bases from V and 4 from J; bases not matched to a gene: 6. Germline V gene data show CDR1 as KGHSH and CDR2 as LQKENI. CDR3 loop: CASSEYGGYEQYF. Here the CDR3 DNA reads TGTGCCAGCTCCGAATACGGGGGGTACGAGCAGTACTTC.

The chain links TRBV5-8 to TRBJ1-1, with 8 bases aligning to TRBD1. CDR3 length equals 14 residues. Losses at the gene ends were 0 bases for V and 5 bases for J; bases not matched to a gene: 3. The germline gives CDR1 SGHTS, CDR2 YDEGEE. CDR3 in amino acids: CASSLDDRGTEAFF. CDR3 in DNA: TGTGCCAGCAGCTTGGACGACAGGGGTACTGAAGCTTTCTTT.

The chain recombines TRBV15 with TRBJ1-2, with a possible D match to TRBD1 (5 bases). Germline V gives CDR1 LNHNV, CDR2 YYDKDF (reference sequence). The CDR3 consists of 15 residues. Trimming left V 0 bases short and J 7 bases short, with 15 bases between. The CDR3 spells CATSREQQGVSGYTF. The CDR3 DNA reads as TGTGCCACCAGCAGAGAACAGCAGGGAGTTAGTGGCTACACCTTC. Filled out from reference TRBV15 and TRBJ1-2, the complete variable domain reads DAMVIQNPRYQVTQFGKPVTLSCSQTLNHNVMYWYQQKSSQAPKLLFHYYDKDFNNEADTPDNFQSRRPNTSFCFLDIRSPGLGDTAMYLCATSREQQGVSGYTFGSGTRLTVV.

The CDR3 spells CASGRDDRTYEQYF. The CDR3 DNA reads as TGTGCCAGCGGCAGGGACGATAGAACCTACGAGCAGTACTTC. V is TRBV27 and J is TRBJ2-7, with D perhaps matching TRBD1 or TRBD2 (5 bases each). This CDR3 spans 14 amino acids. The V end was cut by 8 bases, the J end by 2 bases, with 16 bases between. The germline gives CDR1 MNHEY, CDR2 SMNVEV (reference sequence).